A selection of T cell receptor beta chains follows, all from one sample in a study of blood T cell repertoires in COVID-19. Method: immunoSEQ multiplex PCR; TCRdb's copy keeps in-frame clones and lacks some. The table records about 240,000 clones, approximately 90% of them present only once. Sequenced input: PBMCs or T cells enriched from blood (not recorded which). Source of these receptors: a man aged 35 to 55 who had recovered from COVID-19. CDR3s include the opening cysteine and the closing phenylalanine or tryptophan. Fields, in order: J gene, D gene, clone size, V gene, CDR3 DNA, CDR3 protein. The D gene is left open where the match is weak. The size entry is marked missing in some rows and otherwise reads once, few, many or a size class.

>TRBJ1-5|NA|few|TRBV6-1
TGTGCCAGCAGTGTGGTTTTGGGGCAGGGGAATCAGCCCCAGCATTTT
CASSVVLGQGNQPQHF
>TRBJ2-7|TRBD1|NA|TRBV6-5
TGTGCCAGCCTAGACAGGGCTATCGGCGAGCAGTACTTC
CASLDRAIGEQYF
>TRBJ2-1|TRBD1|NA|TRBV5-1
TGCGCCAGCAGCCCTGGACAGGGAAGCAATGAGCAGTTCTTC
CASSPGQGSNEQFF
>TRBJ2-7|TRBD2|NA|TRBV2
TGTGCCAGCAGTGAAAGACTAGCGGGCCAATACGAGCAGTACTTC
CASSERLAGQYEQYF
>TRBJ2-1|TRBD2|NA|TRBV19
TGTGCCAGTAGTCCACTAGCGGGCTTAAATGAGCAGTTCTTC
CASSPLAGLNEQFF
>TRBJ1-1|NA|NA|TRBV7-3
TGTGCCAGCAGCTTAAGCGGAGGAATGAATACTGAAGCTTTCTTT
CASSLSGGMNTEAFF
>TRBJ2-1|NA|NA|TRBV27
TGTGCCAGCAGTTTCAGCTCCTACAATGAGCAGTTCTTC
CASSFSSYNEQFF
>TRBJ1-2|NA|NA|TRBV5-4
TGTGCCAGCAGCTTGGGCAGAAACTATGGCTACACCTTC
CASSLGRNYGYTF
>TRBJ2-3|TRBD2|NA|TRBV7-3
TGTGCCAGCAGCTTAAACCCATTAGCGGGGGCCCCCACAGATACGCAGTATTTT
CASSLNPLAGAPTDTQYF
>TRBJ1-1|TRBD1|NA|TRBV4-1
TGCGCCAGCAGCCAAACCCGACAGGGGGCGGATAATAGAGCTTTCTTT
CASSQTRQGADNRAFF
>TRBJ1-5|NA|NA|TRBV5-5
TGTGCCAGCAGCTTGGACAGTATCAATCAGCCCCAGCATTTT
CASSLDSINQPQHF
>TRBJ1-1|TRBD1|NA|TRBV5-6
TGTGCCAGCACACCCTGGACAGGGGCCAACACTGAAGCTTTCTTT
CASTPWTGANTEAFF